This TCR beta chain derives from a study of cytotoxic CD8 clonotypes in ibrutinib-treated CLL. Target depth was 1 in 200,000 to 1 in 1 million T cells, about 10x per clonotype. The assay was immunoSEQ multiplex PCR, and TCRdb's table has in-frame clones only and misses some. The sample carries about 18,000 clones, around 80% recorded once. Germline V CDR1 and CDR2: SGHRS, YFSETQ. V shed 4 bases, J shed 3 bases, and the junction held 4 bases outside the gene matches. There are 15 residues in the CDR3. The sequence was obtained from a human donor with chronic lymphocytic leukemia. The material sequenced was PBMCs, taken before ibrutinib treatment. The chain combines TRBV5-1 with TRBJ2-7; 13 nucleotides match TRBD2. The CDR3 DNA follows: TGCGCCAGCAGCGGGGGGACTAGCGGGATCTACGAGCAGTACTTC. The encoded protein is CASSGGTSGIYEQYF.